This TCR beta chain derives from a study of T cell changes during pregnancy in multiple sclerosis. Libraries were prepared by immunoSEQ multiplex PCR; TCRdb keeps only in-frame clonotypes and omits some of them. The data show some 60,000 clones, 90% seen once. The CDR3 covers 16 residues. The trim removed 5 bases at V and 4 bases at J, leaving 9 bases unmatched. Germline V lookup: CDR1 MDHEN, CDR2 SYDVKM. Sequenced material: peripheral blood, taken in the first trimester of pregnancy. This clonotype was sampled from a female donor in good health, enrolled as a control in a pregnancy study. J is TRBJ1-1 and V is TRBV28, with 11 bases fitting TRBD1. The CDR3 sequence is CASSPGQGAYGTEAFF. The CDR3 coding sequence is TGTGCCAGCAGTCCCGGACAGGGGGCGTACGGCACTGAAGCTTTCTTT. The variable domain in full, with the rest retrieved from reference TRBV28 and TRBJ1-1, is DVKVTQSSRYLVKRTGEKVFLECVQDMDHENMFWYRQDPGLGLRLIYFSYDVKMKEKGDIPEGYSVSREKKERFSLILESASTNQTSMYLCASSPGQGAYGTEAFFGQGTRLTVV.